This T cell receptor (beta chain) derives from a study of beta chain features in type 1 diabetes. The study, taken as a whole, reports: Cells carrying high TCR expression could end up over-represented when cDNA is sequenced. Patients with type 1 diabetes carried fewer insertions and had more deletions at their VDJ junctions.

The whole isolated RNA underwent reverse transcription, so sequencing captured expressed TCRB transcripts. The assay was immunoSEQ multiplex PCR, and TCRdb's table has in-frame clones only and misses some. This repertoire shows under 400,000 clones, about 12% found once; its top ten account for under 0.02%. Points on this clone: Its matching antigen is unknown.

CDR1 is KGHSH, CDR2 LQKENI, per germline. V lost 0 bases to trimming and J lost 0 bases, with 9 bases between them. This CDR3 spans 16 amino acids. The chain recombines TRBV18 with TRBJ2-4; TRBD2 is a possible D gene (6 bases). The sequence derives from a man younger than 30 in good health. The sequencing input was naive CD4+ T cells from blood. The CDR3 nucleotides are TGTGCCAGCTCACCACCGGGGGGAGTAGCCAAAAACATTCAGTACTTC. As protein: CASSPPGGVAKNIQYF.